This T cell receptor beta chain emerged from a study of T-cell reconstitution after alpha-beta-depleted transplantation in children. For TCRbeta, the library was prepared with unique molecular identifiers. One entry per CDR3 protein results from TCRdb running MiXCR on the PCR reads. The data contain about 300,000 distinct CDR3 sequences, roughly 7.8% of them singletons. Worth noting for this clonotype: What it binds is not known.

Study-wide findings and caveats: Diversity of TCRbeta at day 60 was high in some patients, arising from surviving recipient T cells and thymic progenitors. Newly made T cells mostly supplied T-cell counts and diversity one year after transplant. Alpha-beta T cells present about two months after transplant were reported to originate from several hundred expanded graft clones.

Losses at the gene ends were 1 base for V and 1 base for J; bases not matched to a gene: 3. CDR3 length: 16 amino acids. The germline V gene has CDR1 SGDLS and CDR2 YYNGEE. Sequenced here: peripheral blood, sampled 360 days after TCRalphabeta/CD19-depleted stem cell transplant. The receptor was derived from a female patient aged 2-10 years who had a stem cell transplant for Fanconi anemia, so the T cells may come from the graft donor. The chain couples TRBV9 to TRBJ2-2; 8 bases are shared with TRBD1. The CDR3 spells CASSVWGQENTGELFF. The DNA of the CDR3 is TGTGCCAGCAGCGTATGGGGACAGGAGAACACCGGGGAGCTGTTTTTT.